This TCR beta chain was sequenced for a study of cytomegalovirus exposure and HLA in healthy donors. It was with 60 Vbeta and 13 Jbeta primers that the PCR ran. Sequencing used immunoSEQ multiplex PCR; TCRdb keeps in-frame clones, though not all of them. The data show about 180,000 clones, roughly 82% seen once. The CDR3 contains 17 residues. After removal of 4 bases from V and 4 bases from J, the junction contained 10 bases not matched to a gene. Looked up from germline, CDR1 is SGHRS and CDR2 is YFSETQ. This sequence was found in a man between 40 and 49 years old in good health and CMV-seronegative. The specimen sequenced was PBMCs. The chain couples TRBV5-1 to TRBJ2-1; 11 bases agree with TRBD2. CDR3 DNA sequence: TGCGCCAGCAGCCCCGGCGGTTTAGCGGGAGGGTACAATGAGCAGTTCTTC. Translating it yields CASSPGGLAGGYNEQFF. Variable domain in full (rest from reference TRBV5-1 and TRBJ2-1): KAGVTQTPRYLIKTRGQQVTLSCSPISGHRSVSWYQQTPGQGLQFLFEYFSETQRNKGNFPGRFSGRQFSNSRSEMNVSTLELGDSALYLCASSPGGLAGGYNEQFFGPGTRLTVL.